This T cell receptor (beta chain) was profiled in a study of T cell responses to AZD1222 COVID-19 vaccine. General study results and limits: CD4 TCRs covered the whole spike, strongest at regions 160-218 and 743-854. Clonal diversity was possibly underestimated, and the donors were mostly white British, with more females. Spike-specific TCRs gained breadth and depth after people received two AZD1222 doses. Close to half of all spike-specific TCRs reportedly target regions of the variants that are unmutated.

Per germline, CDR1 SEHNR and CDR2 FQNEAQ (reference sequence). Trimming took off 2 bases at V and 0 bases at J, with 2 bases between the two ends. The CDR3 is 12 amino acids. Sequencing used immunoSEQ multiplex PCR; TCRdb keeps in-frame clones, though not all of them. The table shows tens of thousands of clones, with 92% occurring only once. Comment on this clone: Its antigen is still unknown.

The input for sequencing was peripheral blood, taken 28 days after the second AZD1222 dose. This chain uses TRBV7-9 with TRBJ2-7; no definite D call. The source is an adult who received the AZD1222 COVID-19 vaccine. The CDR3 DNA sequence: TGTGCCAGCAGCTTAACCTCCTACGAGCAGTACTTC. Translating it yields CASSLTSYEQYF.